This TCR beta chain was observed in a study of CD8 T cells in ankylosing spondylitis. General study points: Reportedly, significant enrichment of disease-linked clones occurred in matched ankylosing spondylitis synovial fluid. CD8+ cells made up the disease-linked clones, which were relatively rare in peripheral blood.

Regarding this clonotype: Its matching antigen is unknown.

In TCRdb, the 5' RACE reads were re-called with MiXCR into one record per CDR3 protein. The sample lists nearly 250,000 distinct CDR3 sequences; roughly a third were seen once. This receptor was obtained from a male donor with ankylosing spondylitis or in good health (not recorded which). The sequenced sample was blood, either unsorted or a sorted T cell fraction (not recorded which).

CDR3 sequence: CASSPVRGGDYGYTF. For the CDR3, the DNA is TGTGCCAGCAGCCCCGTTCGAGGAGGGGACTATGGCTACACCTTC. The chain uses TRBV11-2 and TRBJ1-2; D may be TRBD1 (5 bases). This CDR3 is 15 amino acids long. V was pared by 5 bases and J by 3 bases, with 16 bases between. Germline V gene lookup returns CDR1 SGHAT and CDR2 FQNNGV.